This is a list of T cell receptor beta chains from one sample in a study of blood T cell repertoires in COVID-19. Sequencing was performed with immunoSEQ multiplex PCR; in TCRdb, only in-frame clones are kept and a portion is missing. This table holds 250,000 to 300,000 clones, just over 90% found once. The specimen sequenced was peripheral blood. Source of these receptors: a woman aged 25-40 years with COVID-19, enrolled during active disease. The CDR3 runs from the conserved cysteine through the conserved F or W. D genes are given only for firm matches.

CDR3aa: CASSTGTGRVEQFF
CDR3nt: TGTGCCAGCAGTACCGGGACAGGGCGGGTTGAGCAGTTCTTC
v_gene: TRBV6-5
j_gene: TRBJ2-1
d_gene: TRBD1

CDR3aa: CASSPGQVLAEAFF
CDR3nt: TGTGCCAGCAGCCCTGGACAGGTTTTGGCTGAAGCTTTCTTT
v_gene: TRBV7-9
j_gene: TRBJ1-1
d_gene: TRBD1

CDR3aa: CASSLNRDSKNIQYF
CDR3nt: TGTGCCAGCAGCCTAAACCGGGACAGCAAAAACATTCAGTACTTC
v_gene: TRBV7-9
j_gene: TRBJ2-4
d_gene: TRBD1

CDR3aa: CASSETGANQPQHF
CDR3nt: TGCGCCAGCAGTGAGACAGGGGCCAATCAGCCCCAGCATTTT
v_gene: TRBV10-1
j_gene: TRBJ1-5
d_gene: TRBD1

CDR3aa: CASSVGQGVQPQHF
CDR3nt: TGTGCCAGCAGCGTAGGACAGGGGGTTCAGCCCCAGCATTTT
v_gene: TRBV9
j_gene: TRBJ1-5
d_gene: TRBD1

CDR3aa: CASSYGGYGYTF
CDR3nt: TGTGCCAGCAGCTACGGGGGGTATGGCTACACCTTC
v_gene: TRBV12-3/TRBV12-4
j_gene: TRBJ1-2
d_gene: NA

CDR3aa: CASSLTGVAEAFF
CDR3nt: TGTGCCAGCAGCTTAACAGGGGTGGCTGAAGCTTTCTTT
v_gene: TRBV5-4
j_gene: TRBJ1-1
d_gene: TRBD1

CDR3aa: CASSDTSGRSVEQFF
CDR3nt: TGTGCCAGCAGCGACACTAGCGGGAGGTCTGTTGAGCAGTTCTTC
v_gene: TRBV13
j_gene: TRBJ2-1
d_gene: TRBD2

CDR3aa: CASSLALLSGGYTF
CDR3nt: TGCGCCAGCAGCTTGGCTCTTCTATCGGGTGGCTACACCTTC
v_gene: TRBV5-1
j_gene: TRBJ1-2
d_gene: NA

CDR3aa: CASSPPREKGDEQYF
CDR3nt: TGTGCCAGCTCTCCTCCACGAGAGAAGGGGGACGAGCAGTACTTC
v_gene: TRBV18
j_gene: TRBJ2-7
d_gene: NA

CDR3aa: CASSADFGLAGDEQYF
CDR3nt: TGTGCCAGCAGTGCAGATTTCGGACTAGCGGGAGACGAGCAGTACTTC
v_gene: TRBV2
j_gene: TRBJ2-7
d_gene: TRBD2

CDR3aa: CASSNWAREGRGNEQFF
CDR3nt: TGTGCCAGCAGCAATTGGGCGCGGGAGGGCCGGGGAAATGAGCAGTTCTTC
v_gene: TRBV11-2
j_gene: TRBJ2-1
d_gene: TRBD2

CDR3aa: CASAPGGRTGELFF
CDR3nt: TGCGCCAGCGCCCCAGGGGGTCGGACCGGGGAGCTGTTTTTT
v_gene: TRBV10-1
j_gene: TRBJ2-2
d_gene: TRBD1

CDR3aa: CAISPGLAGTGEQFF
CDR3nt: TGTGCCATCAGCCCGGGACTAGCGGGAACGGGTGAGCAGTTCTTC
v_gene: TRBV10-3
j_gene: TRBJ2-1
d_gene: TRBD2

CDR3aa: CASSIDEGTGGLYNEQFF
CDR3nt: TGTGCCAGTAGTATAGATGAGGGGACAGGGGGCTTGTACAATGAGCAGTTCTTC
v_gene: TRBV19
j_gene: TRBJ2-1
d_gene: TRBD1

CDR3aa: CASSSTLNTEAFF
CDR3nt: TGCGCCAGCAGCTCTACCCTGAACACTGAAGCTTTCTTT
v_gene: TRBV5-1
j_gene: TRBJ1-1
d_gene: NA

CDR3aa: CASSEGTGGIVETQYF
CDR3nt: TGTGCCAGCAGTGAAGGGACAGGGGGTATAGTTGAGACCCAGTACTTC
v_gene: TRBV25-1
j_gene: TRBJ2-5
d_gene: TRBD1

CDR3aa: CASRAVLANYGYTF
CDR3nt: TGTGCCAGCAGAGCGGTCCTAGCTAACTATGGCTACACCTTC
v_gene: TRBV28
j_gene: TRBJ1-2
d_gene: NA

CDR3aa: CASSPDSDTEAFF
CDR3nt: TGTGCCAGCAGTCCAGACAGTGATACTGAAGCTTTCTTT
v_gene: TRBV12-3/TRBV12-4
j_gene: TRBJ1-1
d_gene: NA

CDR3aa: CATTPRTGNYGYTF
CDR3nt: TGTGCCACCACCCCTAGAACAGGGAACTATGGCTACACCTTC
v_gene: TRBV15
j_gene: TRBJ1-2
d_gene: NA

CDR3aa: CASSLKSGDNQPQHF
CDR3nt: TGTGCCAGCAGCTTAAAATCGGGTGACAATCAGCCCCAGCATTTT
v_gene: TRBV7-2
j_gene: TRBJ1-5
d_gene: NA

CDR3aa: CASSLVVGGITEAFF
CDR3nt: TGTGCCAGCAGCTTAGTGGTAGGGGGCATCACTGAAGCTTTCTTT
v_gene: TRBV11-2
j_gene: TRBJ1-1
d_gene: TRBD1

CDR3aa: CASRRDSVLYNEKLFF
CDR3nt: TGTGCCAGCCGACGGGACAGCGTACTATATAATGAAAAACTGTTTTTT
v_gene: TRBV27
j_gene: TRBJ1-4
d_gene: TRBD1